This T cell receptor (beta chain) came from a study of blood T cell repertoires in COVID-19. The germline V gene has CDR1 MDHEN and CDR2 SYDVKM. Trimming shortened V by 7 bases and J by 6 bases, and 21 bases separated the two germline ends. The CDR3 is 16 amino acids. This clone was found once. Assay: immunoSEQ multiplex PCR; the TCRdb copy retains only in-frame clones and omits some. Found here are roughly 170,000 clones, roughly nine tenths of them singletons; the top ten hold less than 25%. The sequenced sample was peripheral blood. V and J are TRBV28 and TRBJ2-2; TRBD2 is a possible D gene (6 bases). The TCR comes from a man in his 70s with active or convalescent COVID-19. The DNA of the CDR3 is TGTGCCAGCATCCCCGGGTGGGGGGATGGAGCCGGGGAGCTGTTTTTT. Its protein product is CASIPGWGDGAGELFF. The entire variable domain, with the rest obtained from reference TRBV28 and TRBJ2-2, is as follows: DVKVTQSSRYLVKRTGEKVFLECVQDMDHENMFWYRQDPGLGLRLIYFSYDVKMKEKGDIPEGYSVSREKKERFSLILESASTNQTSMYLCASIPGWGDGAGELFFGEGSRLTVL.